This TCR beta chain is from a study of technical replicates of blood from a handful of donors (dated by TCRdb to 2016 to 2017). The library was built by means of the immunoSEQ multiplex PCR assay. TCRdb obtained this table from immuneACCESS and retained in-frame rearrangements with V and J assigned. These tables miss some clones; where compared with another copy, unresolved V genes account for less than half of the shortfall, and the remainder is unexplained. Counted in this sample were 65,000 to 80,000 clones; about 96% of them appeared once. The ten largest clones represent approximately 0.3% of the sample. With regard to this clone: No antigen is known for it. No base quality information exists; no much larger clone differs at one position.

The germline V gene gives CDR1 as SGDLS and CDR2 as YYNGEE. Unmatched junction bases come to 12, with V trimmed by 4 bases and J by 4 bases. Including the terminal cysteine and phenylalanine, the CDR3 comprises 16 residues. Of all the DNA, just the CDR3 is kept, 48 bases in frame from base 1. The source of this sequence is a human donor in good health. The V and J segments used are TRBV9 and TRBJ2-7; 9 of the junction bases match TRBD1. Sequenced: T cells isolated from PBMCs. The DNA is TGTGCCAGCAGCCCTGGGTCTGGGACAGGGAAGTACGAGCAGTACTTC. Translated, it gives CASSPGSGTGKYEQYF.